A single sample is the source of the 20 T cell receptor beta chains below, sequenced in a study of blood T cell repertoires in COVID-19. Some clones are missing from TCRdb's copy, which holds only in-frame ones; the method was immunoSEQ multiplex PCR. The data hold around 150,000 clones, with approximately 73% observed a single time. Source material: peripheral blood. All receptors derive from a woman older than 75 with acute or convalescent COVID-19.

The chain has TRBV19 and TRBJ2-1; D is unclear. Germline-derived CDR1 and CDR2 are LNHDA and SQIVND (reference sequence). Trimming took off 0 bases at V and 0 bases at J, with 12 bases between the two ends. The length of the CDR3 is 17 residues. CDR3 bases: TGTGCCAGTAGTATAGATCTTGTCTACCTCTCCTACAATGAGCAGTTCTTC. It encodes CASSIDLVYLSYNEQFF.

This chain joins TRBV2 and TRBJ1-4; D is possibly TRBD1 (5 bases). The CDR3 consists of 14 residues. V lost 7 bases and J lost 7, with 16 bases in between. Germline-derived CDR1 and CDR2 are SNHLY and FYNNEI. The CDR3 DNA follows: TGTGCCAGCATCGTGGGGGGAGGGGTTGAAAAACTGTTTTTT. This codes for CASIVGGGVEKLFF. The variable domain in full, with the rest retrieved from reference TRBV2 and TRBJ1-4, is EPEVTQTPSHQVTQMGQEVILRCVPISNHLYFYWYRQILGQKVEFLVSFYNNEISEKSEIFDDQFSVERPDGSNFTLKIRSTKLEDSAMYFCASIVGGGVEKLFFGSGTQLSVL.

The chain recombines TRBV7-6 with TRBJ2-2; 7 bases are a match to TRBD1. The V segment lost 1 base and the J segment 4 bases; nucleotides outside the gene matches: 6. CDR3 size: 16 residues. Looked up from germline, CDR1 is SGHVS and CDR2 is FNYEAQ. CDR3 region: CASSLVSTGVTGELFF. CDR3 DNA: TGTGCCAGCAGCTTAGTTAGCACAGGGGTCACCGGGGAGCTGTTTTTT.

The chain's CDR3 is CASSQESGPLFGSYNEQFF. For the CDR3, the DNA is TGTGCCAGCAGCCAAGAAAGCGGCCCCCTCTTTGGGTCCTACAATGAGCAGTTCTTC. The V call is TRBV14, the J call TRBJ2-1; perhaps TRBD2 as D (5 bases). Trimming took off 0 bases at V and 1 base at J, with 19 bases between the two ends. The germline gives CDR1 SGHDN, CDR2 FVKESK. This CDR3 region has 19 residues.

This rearrangement joins TRBV5-6 to TRBJ1-4; TRBD1 is a possible D gene (6 bases). The V and J ends lost 0 bases and 8 bases respectively, with 14 bases between them. The germline gives CDR1 SGHDT, CDR2 YYEEEE. This CDR3 spans 15 amino acids. CDR3 bases: TGTGCCAGCAGCTTGGCCCCAGGGGCGGAGGAAAAACTGTTTTTT. Translating gives CASSLAPGAEEKLFF.

This clone was picked up a small number of times. The rearrangement joins TRBV10-3 to TRBJ2-3, with TRBD1 as a possible D gene (6 bases). V lost 6 bases and J lost 2, with 9 bases in between. The CDR3 sequence is 13 residues long. Germline CDR1 and CDR2: ENHRY and SYGVKD. The CDR3 coding sequence is TGTGCCATCAGCAGGGGCTTCACAGATACGCAGTATTTT. It codes for CAISRGFTDTQYF.

This chain's CDR3 is CASSNPYGGSPLHF. The CDR3 region has the DNA TGTGCCAGCAGTAATCCCTACGGCGGGTCGCCCCTCCACTTT. This chain uses TRBV25-1 with TRBJ1-6; no clear D. Germline values: CDR1 MGHDK, CDR2 SYGVNS. The CDR3 is made up of 14 amino acids. V dropped 5 bases and J dropped 13 bases, with 18 bases sitting between them.

V is TRBV19 and J is TRBJ1-1; no reliable D call. The CDR3 totals 12 residues. The germline V and J ends were trimmed by 1 base and 3 bases, with 3 bases remaining between them. The germline CDR1 and CDR2 sequences are LNHDA and SQIVND (reference sequence). The CDR3 loop reads CASSIADTEAFF. The CDR3 region has the DNA TGTGCCAGTAGTATAGCCGACACTGAAGCTTTCTTT.

V gene TRBV6-6 combines with J gene TRBJ1-2; no firm D call. With 5 bases removed from V and 4 bases from J, the gap between germline ends came to 17 bases. The CDR3 runs 15 residues. The germline V gene has CDR1 MNHNY and CDR2 SVGAGI (reference sequence). Here the CDR3 reads CASSRGGREGYGYTF. DNA of the CDR3: TGTGCCAGCAGTCGCGGCGGAAGAGAGGGCTATGGCTACACCTTC.

This chain links TRBV12-5 with TRBJ2-7; 7 nucleotides line up with TRBD1. Germline V CDR1 and CDR2: LGHNT, FRNRAP. The J segment lost 2 bases and the V segment lost 2 bases, leaving 12 bases of the junction unmatched. The CDR3 is 17 residues long. CDR3: CASGLFLPGQSTYEQYF. The CDR3 region has the DNA TGTGCTAGTGGTTTGTTTCTGCCGGGACAGTCTACCTACGAGCAGTACTTC. Combining the CDR3 with reference TRBV12-5 and TRBJ2-7 gives the whole variable domain DARVTQTPRHKVTEMGQEVTMRCQPILGHNTVFWYRQTMMQGLELLAYFRNRAPLDDSGMPKDRFSAEMPDATLATLKIQPSEPRDSAVYFCASGLFLPGQSTYEQYFGPGTRLTVT.

The gene calls are TRBV5-5 and TRBJ1-2; D unclear. The V gene lost 4 bases and the J gene lost 0 bases, with 13 bases spanning the gap. In germline, CDR1 is SGHKS, CDR2 YYEKEE (reference sequence). The CDR3 is 15 residues long. The CDR3 nucleotides are TGTGCCAGCAGCGGCCTGCGGGGATCTAACTATGGCTACACCTTC. This sequence encodes CASSGLRGSNYGYTF. The full variable domain, completed using reference TRBV5-5 and TRBJ1-2, is DAGVTQSPTHLIKTRGQQVTLRCSPISGHKSVSWYQQVLGQGPQFIFQYYEKEERGRGNFPDRFSARQFPNYSSELNVNALLLGDSALYLCASSGLRGSNYGYTFGSGTRLTVV.

V usage is TRBV9 and J usage is TRBJ2-1; D uncertain. Trimming left V 3 bases short and J 6 bases short, with 16 bases between. Germline lookup yields CDR1 SGDLS and CDR2 YYNGEE. There are 15 residues in the CDR3. The CDR3 is CASSAADPRVNEQFF. CDR3 bases: TGTGCCAGCAGCGCCGCCGATCCCCGGGTCAATGAGCAGTTCTTC.

The chain recombines TRBV7-9 with TRBJ2-7, with D tentatively TRBD1 (6 bases). The length of the CDR3 is 13 residues. Germline V CDR1 and CDR2: SEHNR, FQNEAQ (reference sequence). V shed 4 bases and J shed 6 bases, with 13 bases lying between them. This chain's CDR3 is CASSYSQGAEQYF. For the CDR3, the DNA is TGTGCCAGCAGCTATTCACAGGGAGCCGAGCAGTACTTC. Using reference TRBV7-9 and TRBJ2-7 for the parts outside the CDR3, the full variable domain is DTGVSQNPRHKITKRGQNVTFRCDPISEHNRLYWYRQTLGQGPEFLTYFQNEAQLEKSRLLSDRFSAERPKGSFSTLEIQRTEQGDSAMYLCASSYSQGAEQYFGPGTRLTVT.

The chain recombines TRBV29-1 with TRBJ1-3, with D perhaps matching TRBD1 (5 bases). The CDR3 covers 12 residues. Per germline, CDR1 SQVTM and CDR2 ANQGSEA. V was pared by 5 bases and J by 1 base, with 6 bases between. The CDR3: CSVQGSGNTIYF. CDR3 coding DNA: TGCAGCGTTCAGGGTTCTGGAAACACCATATATTTT.

The gene calls are TRBV2 and TRBJ2-7; tentative D call: TRBD1 (6 bases). Germline values: CDR1 SNHLY, CDR2 FYNNEI. The V end lost 6 bases, the J end lost 7 bases, and 19 bases lay between the germline ends. The CDR3 is 14 residues long. CDR3 DNA sequence: TGTGCCAGCAGGGGTCTACAGGGATTCTTTGAGCAGTACTTC. It specifies CASRGLQGFFEQYF.

The CDR3 region is CASSQDPAGGLNIQYF. The DNA for the CDR3 is TGTGCCAGCAGCCAAGATCCCGCGGGAGGCCTCAACATTCAGTACTTC. V and J are TRBV4-2 and TRBJ2-4; 8 bases fit TRBD2. After removal of 0 bases from V and 7 bases from J, the junction contained 8 bases not matched to a gene. The CDR3 is made up of 16 amino acids. From germline, CDR1 is LGHNA and CDR2 YNFKEQ.

This chain connects TRBV5-1 to TRBJ2-1; the match to TRBD2 covers 7 bases. Germline V gene data show CDR1 as SGHRS and CDR2 as YFSETQ. Trimming at V came to 0 bases and at J to 4 bases, leaving 4 bases not matched to a gene. The CDR3 contains 15 residues. The CDR3 coding sequence is TGCGCCAGCAGCTTGGTCCTAGCGGAATACAATGAGCAGTTCTTC. Its translation: CASSLVLAEYNEQFF. The variable domain in full, completed from reference TRBV5-1 and TRBJ2-1, reads KAGVTQTPRYLIKTRGQQVTLSCSPISGHRSVSWYQQTPGQGLQFLFEYFSETQRNKGNFPGRFSGRQFSNSRSEMNVSTLELGDSALYLCASSLVLAEYNEQFFGPGTRLTVL.

This chain uses TRBV29-1 with TRBJ1-4; no clear D. CDR3 length: 16 amino acids. Trimming took 5 bases from V and 6 from J, leaving 22 bases between them. CDR1 and CDR2 (germline): SQVTM, ANQGSEA. The CDR3 loop is CSVPGGEGYTDEKLFF. The CDR3, as DNA: TGCAGCGTTCCGGGAGGCGAAGGCTACACCGATGAAAAACTGTTTTTT.

Notes on this clone: The sample contains more than one DNA sequence encoding this CDR3. The rearrangement links TRBV18 to TRBJ1-1; tentatively, D is TRBD1 (5 bases). CDR3 length: 13 residues. The germline gives CDR1 KGHSH, CDR2 LQKENI. With 3 bases removed from V and 1 base from J, the gap between germline ends came to 6 bases. The CDR3 coding sequence is TGTGCCAGCTCACCCGGACAGAACACTGAAGCTTTCTTT. Protein: CASSPGQNTEAFF.

J is TRBJ2-3 and V is TRBV10-2; D not resolved. CDR3 size: 12 residues. The V gene lost 2 bases and the J gene lost 8 bases, with 8 bases spanning the gap. CDR1 and CDR2 (germline): WSHSY, SAAADI. The CDR3 DNA is TGCGCCAGCAGTGAGCCGCAGTTTACGCAGTATTTT. Residues: CASSEPQFTQYF.